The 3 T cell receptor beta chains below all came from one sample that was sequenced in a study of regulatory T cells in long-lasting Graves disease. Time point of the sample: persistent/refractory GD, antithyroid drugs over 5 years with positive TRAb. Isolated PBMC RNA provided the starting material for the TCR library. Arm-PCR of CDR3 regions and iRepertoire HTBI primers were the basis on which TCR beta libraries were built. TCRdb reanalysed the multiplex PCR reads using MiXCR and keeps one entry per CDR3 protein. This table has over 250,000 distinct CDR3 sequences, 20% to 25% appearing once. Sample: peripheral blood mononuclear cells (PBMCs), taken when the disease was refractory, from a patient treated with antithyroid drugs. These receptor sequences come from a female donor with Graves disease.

CDR3 amino acids: CAIVIGPGFYEQYF. DNA of the CDR3: TGTGCCATCGTAATAGGGCCCGGGTTCTACGAGCAGTACTTC. The chain links TRBV6-1 to TRBJ2-7; no reliable D call. CDR1 is MNHNS and CDR2 is SASEGT in the germline V gene. The CDR3 consists of 14 residues. V shed 10 bases and J shed 3 bases, with 19 bases lying between them.

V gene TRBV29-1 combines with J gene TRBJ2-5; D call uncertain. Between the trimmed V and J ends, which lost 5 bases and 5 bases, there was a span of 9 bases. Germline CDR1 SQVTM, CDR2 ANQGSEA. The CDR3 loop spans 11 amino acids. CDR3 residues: CSVLDPETQYF. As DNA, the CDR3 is TGCAGCGTTTTGGACCCTGAGACCCAGTACTTC.

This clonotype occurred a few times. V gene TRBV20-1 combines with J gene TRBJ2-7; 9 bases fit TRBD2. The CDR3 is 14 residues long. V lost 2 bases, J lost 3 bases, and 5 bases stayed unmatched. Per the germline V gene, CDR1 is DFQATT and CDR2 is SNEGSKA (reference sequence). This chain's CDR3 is CSARWLAGNYEQYF. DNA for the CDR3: TGCAGTGCTAGATGGCTAGCGGGAAACTACGAGCAGTACTTC.